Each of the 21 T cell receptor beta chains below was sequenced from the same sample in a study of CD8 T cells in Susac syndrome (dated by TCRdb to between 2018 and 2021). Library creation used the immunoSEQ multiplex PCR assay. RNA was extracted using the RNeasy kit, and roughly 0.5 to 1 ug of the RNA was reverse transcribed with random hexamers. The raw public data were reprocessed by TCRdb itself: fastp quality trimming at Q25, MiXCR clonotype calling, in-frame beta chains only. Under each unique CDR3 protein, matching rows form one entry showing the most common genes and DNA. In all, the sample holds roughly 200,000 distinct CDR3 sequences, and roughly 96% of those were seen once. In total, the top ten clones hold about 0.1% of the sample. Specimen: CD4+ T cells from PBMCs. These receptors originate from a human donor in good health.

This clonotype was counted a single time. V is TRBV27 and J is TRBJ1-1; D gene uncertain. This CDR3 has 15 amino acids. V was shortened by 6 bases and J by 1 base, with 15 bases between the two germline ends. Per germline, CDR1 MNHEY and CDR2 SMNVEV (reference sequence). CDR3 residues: CASSPFIGKNTEAFF. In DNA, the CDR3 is TGTGCCAGCAGCCCATTTATAGGAAAGAACACTGAAGCTTTCTTT.

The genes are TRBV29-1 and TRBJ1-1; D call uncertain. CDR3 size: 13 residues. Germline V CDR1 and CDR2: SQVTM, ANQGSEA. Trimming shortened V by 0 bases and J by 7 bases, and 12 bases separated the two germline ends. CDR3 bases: TGCAGCGTTGAAGATCCGCAGCGTAATGAAGCTTTCTTT. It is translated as CSVEDPQRNEAFF.

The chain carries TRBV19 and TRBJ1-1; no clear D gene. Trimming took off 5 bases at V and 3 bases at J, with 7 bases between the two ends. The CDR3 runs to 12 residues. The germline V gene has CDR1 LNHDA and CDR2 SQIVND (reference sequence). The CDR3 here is CASSHTYTEAFF. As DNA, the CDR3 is TGTGCCAGTAGTCACACGTACACTGAAGCTTTCTTT.

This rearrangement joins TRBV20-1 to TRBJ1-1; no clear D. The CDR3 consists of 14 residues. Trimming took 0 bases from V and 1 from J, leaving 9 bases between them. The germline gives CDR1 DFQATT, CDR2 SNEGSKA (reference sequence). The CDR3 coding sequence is TGCAGTGCTAGAGATTTCCGTTCGAACACTGAAGCTTTCTTT. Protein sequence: CSARDFRSNTEAFF.

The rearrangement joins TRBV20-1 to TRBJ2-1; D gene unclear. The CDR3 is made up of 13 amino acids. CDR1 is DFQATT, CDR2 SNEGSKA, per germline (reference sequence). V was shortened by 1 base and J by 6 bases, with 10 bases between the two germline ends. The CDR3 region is CSARGQALNEQFF. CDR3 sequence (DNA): TGCAGTGCTAGAGGGCAGGCGCTCAATGAGCAGTTCTTC.

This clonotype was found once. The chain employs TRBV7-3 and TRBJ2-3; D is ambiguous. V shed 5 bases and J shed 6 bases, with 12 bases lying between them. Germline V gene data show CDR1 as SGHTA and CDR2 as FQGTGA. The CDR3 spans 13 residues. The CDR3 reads CASSPSPGDTQYF. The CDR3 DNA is TGTGCCAGCAGCCCCAGTCCCGGTGATACGCAGTATTTT.

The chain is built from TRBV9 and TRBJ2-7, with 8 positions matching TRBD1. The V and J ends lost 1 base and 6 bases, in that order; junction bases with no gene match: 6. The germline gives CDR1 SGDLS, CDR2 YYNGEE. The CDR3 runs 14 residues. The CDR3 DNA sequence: TGTGCCAGCAGCGTAACCAGGGGGCTAAGCGAGCAGTACTTC. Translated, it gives CASSVTRGLSEQYF. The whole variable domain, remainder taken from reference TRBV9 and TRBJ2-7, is DSGVTQTPKHLITATGQRVTLRCSPRSGDLSVYWYQQSLDQGLQFLIQYYNGEERAKGNILERFSAQQFPDLHSELNLSSLELGDSALYFCASSVTRGLSEQYFGPGTRLTVT.

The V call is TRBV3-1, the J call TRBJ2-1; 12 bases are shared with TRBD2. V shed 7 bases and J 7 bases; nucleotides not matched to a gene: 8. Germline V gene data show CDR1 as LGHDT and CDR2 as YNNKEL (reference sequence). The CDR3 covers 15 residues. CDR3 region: CASTLAGGPRNEQFF. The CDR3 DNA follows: TGTGCCAGCACCCTAGCGGGAGGGCCCAGGAATGAGCAGTTCTTC.

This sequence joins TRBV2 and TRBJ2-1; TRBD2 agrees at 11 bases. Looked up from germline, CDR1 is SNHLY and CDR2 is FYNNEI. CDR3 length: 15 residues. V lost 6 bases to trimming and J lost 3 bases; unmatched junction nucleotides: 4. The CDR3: CASRGGTSGYNEQFF. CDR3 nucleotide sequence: TGTGCCAGCAGAGGCGGGACTAGCGGCTACAATGAGCAGTTCTTC.

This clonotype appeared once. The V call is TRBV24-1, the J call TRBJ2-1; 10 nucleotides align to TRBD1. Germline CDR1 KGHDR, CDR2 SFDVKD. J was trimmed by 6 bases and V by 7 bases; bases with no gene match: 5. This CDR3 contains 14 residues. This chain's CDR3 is CATRPGQGSNEQFF. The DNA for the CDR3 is TGTGCCACCAGGCCGGGACAGGGGTCCAATGAGCAGTTCTTC.

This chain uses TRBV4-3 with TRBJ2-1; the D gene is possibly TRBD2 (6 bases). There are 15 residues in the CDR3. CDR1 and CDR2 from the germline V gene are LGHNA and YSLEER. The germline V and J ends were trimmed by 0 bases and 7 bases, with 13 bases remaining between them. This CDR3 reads CASSQDRVAGNEQFF. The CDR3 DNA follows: TGCGCCAGCAGCCAAGACCGAGTTGCGGGAAATGAGCAGTTCTTC.

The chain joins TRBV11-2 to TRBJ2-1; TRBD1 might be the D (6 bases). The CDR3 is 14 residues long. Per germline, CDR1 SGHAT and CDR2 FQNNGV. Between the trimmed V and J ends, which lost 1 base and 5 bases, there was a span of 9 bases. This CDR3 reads CASSLGTAHNEQFF. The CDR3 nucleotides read TGTGCCAGCAGCTTAGGGACAGCGCACAATGAGCAGTTCTTC.

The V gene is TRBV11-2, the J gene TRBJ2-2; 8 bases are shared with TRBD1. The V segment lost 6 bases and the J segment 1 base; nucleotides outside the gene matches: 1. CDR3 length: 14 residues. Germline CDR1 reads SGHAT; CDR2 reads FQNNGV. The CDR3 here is CASSDRGNTGELFF. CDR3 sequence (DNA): TGTGCCAGCAGTGACAGGGGGAACACCGGGGAGCTGTTTTTT. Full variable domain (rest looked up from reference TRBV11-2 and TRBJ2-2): EAGVAQSPRYKIIEKRQSVAFWCNPISGHATLYWYQQILGQGPKLLIQFQNNGVVDDSQLPKDRFSAERLKGVDSTLKIQPAKLEDSAVYLCASSDRGNTGELFFGEGSRLTVL.

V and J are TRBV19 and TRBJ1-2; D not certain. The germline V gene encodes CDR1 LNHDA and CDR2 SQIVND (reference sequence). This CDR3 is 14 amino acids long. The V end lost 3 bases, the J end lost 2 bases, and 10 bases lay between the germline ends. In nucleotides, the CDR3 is TGTGCCAGTAGTATCCAGGTGACGAACTATGGCTACACCTTC. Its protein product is CASSIQVTNYGYTF.

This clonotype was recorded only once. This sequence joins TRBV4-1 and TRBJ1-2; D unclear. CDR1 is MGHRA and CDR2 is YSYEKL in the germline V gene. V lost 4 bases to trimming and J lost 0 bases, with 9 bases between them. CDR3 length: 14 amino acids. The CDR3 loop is CASSPQEANYGYTF. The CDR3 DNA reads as TGCGCCAGCAGCCCTCAGGAAGCTAACTATGGCTACACCTTC.

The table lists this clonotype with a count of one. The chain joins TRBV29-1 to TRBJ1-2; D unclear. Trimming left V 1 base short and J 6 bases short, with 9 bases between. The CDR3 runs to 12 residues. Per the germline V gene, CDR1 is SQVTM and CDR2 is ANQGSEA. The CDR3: CSVEVSGDGYTF. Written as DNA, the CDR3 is TGCAGCGTTGAAGTGAGTGGGGATGGCTACACCTTC.

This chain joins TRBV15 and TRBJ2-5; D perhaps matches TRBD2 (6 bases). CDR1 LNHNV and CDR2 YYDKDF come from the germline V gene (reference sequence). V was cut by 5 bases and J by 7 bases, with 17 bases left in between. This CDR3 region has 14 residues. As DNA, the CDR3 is TGTGCCACCAGCCCCGGGACTGCCTATGCGACCCAGTACTTC. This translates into CATSPGTAYATQYF.

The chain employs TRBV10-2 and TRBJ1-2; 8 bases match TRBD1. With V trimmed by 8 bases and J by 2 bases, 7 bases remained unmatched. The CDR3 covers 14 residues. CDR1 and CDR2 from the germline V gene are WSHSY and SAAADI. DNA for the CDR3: TGCGCCAGCGGGGACAGGAGAAGGAACTATGGCTACACCTTC. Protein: CASGDRRRNYGYTF.

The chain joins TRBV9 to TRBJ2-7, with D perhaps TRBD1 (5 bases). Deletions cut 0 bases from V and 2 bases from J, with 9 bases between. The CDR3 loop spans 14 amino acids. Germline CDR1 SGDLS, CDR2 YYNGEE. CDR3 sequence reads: CASSVVDTTYEQYF. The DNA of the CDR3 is TGTGCCAGCAGCGTAGTGGACACTACCTACGAGCAGTACTTC.

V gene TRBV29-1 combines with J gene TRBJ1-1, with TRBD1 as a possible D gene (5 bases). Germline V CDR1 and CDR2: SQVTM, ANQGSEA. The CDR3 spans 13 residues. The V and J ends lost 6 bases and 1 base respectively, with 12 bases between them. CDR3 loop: CSVKRGGNTEAFF. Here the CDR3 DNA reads TGCAGCGTCAAAAGGGGCGGGAACACTGAAGCTTTCTTT.

The CDR3 protein is CATSKRSSEKLFF. CDR3 nucleotides: TGTGCCACCAGCAAGAGATCGAGTGAAAAACTGTTTTTT. The chain is built from TRBV15 and TRBJ1-4; the D is unclear. Trimming took off 4 bases at V and 7 bases at J, with 10 bases between the two ends. The CDR3 is made up of 13 amino acids. Germline assignment: CDR1 LNHNV and CDR2 YYDKDF (reference sequence).